The present entry profiles one TCR beta chain with its context. Its specificity is not known. Repertoires were generated with immunoSEQ multiplex PCR, while TCRdb's copy carries only in-frame clones and drops some. The table shows tens of thousands of clones, with roughly nine tenths occurring only once. The CDR3 is made up of 14 amino acids. V was trimmed by 0 bases and J by 4 bases, leaving 9 bases between them. The V gene's germline CDR1 is MNHNS and CDR2 SASEGT. Autoimmune disease history or systemic immunosuppression meant exclusion. This sample stems from a study of OX40 agonist ivuxolimab in advanced cancers. The overall study: Dose-escalation subjects each had hepatocellular carcinoma, melanoma, renal cell or head and neck cancer.

Study-wide findings and caveats: Normalized T-cell clonal expansion was also low in some nonresponders. Among expanded peripheral T cells, antigen specificity went undetermined.

The clonotype was recovered from an adult with an advanced solid tumor such as melanoma, head and neck, liver or kidney cancer. J is TRBJ2-5 and V is TRBV6-1, with a tentative D call TRBD2 (7 bases). The input for sequencing was CD4+ or CD8+ T cells sorted from blood, taken in a trial of the OX40 agonist ivuxolimab. The CDR3 sequence is CASSEAGGAETQYF. The CDR3 DNA is TGTGCCAGCAGTGAAGCGGGGGGGGCAGAGACCCAGTACTTC.